This TCR beta chain is drawn from a study of T cell responses to AZD1222 COVID-19 vaccine. Study-level results: Most donors were white British, females outnumbered males, and clonal diversity was possibly underestimated.

Concerning this clone itself: Its antigen remains unknown.

Measured with immunoSEQ multiplex PCR; TCRdb has only the in-frame clones, and not every one. The sample shows under 130,000 clones, around 94% of them seen only once. V lost 4 bases, J lost 8 bases, and 21 bases lay in between. Germline V CDR1 and CDR2: LNHDA, SQIVND (reference sequence). The CDR3 spans 16 residues. V gene TRBV19 combines with J gene TRBJ2-1, with D possibly matching TRBD1 (6 bases). This receptor was taken from an adult in good health. The sample in question was peripheral blood, obtained on day 0 of AZD1222 vaccination. The CDR3 DNA follows: TGTGCCAGTAGTACTCAGGGGCCCGAAGGTTCATATGAGCAGTTCTTC. Protein sequence: CASSTQGPEGSYEQFF. Variable domain in full (rest from reference TRBV19 and TRBJ2-1): DGGITQSPKYLFRKEGQNVTLSCEQNLNHDAMYWYRQDPGQGLRLIYYSQIVNDFQKGDIAEGYSVSREKKESFPLTVTSAQKNPTAFYLCASSTQGPEGSYEQFFGPGTRLTVL.